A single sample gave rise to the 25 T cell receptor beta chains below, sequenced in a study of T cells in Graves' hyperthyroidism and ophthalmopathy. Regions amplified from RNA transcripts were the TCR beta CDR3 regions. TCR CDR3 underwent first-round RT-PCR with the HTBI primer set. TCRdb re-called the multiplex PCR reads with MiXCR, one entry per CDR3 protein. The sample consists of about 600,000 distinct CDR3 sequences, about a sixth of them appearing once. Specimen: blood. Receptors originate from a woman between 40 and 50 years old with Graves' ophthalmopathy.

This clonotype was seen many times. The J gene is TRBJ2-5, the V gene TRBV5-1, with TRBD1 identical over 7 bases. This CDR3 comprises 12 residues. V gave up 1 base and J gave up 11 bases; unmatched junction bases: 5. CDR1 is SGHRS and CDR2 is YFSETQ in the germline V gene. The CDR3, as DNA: TGCGCCAGCAGCTTGCGGGACAGCGGTCAGTACTTC. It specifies CASSLRDSGQYF. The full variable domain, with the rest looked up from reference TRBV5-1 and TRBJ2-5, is KAGVTQTPRYLIKTRGQQVTLSCSPISGHRSVSWYQQTPGQGLQFLFEYFSETQRNKGNFPGRFSGRQFSNSRSEMNVSTLELGDSALYLCASSLRDSGQYFGPGTRLLVL.

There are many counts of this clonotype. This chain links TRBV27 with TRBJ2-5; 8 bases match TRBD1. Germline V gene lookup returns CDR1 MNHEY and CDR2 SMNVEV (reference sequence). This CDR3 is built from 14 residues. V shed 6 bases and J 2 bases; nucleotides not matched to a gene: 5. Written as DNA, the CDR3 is TGTGCCAGCAGGGAGACAGGGGTTCAAGAGACCCAGTACTTC. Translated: CASRETGVQETQYF.

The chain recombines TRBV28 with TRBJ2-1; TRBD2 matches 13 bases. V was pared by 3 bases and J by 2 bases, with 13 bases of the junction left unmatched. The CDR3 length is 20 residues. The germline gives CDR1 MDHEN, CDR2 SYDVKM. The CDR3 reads CASSFAALGTSGTPYNEQFF. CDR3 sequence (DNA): TGTGCCAGCAGTTTCGCCGCTCTCGGGACTAGCGGGACCCCCTACAATGAGCAGTTCTTC.

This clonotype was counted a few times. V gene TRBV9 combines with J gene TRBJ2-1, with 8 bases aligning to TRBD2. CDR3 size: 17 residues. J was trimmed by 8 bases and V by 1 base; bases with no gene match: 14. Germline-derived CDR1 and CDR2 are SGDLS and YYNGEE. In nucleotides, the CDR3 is TGTGCCAGCAGCGTAATCCTCGGACTAGCAAGGGGGTATGAGCAGTTCTTC. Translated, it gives CASSVILGLARGYEQFF.

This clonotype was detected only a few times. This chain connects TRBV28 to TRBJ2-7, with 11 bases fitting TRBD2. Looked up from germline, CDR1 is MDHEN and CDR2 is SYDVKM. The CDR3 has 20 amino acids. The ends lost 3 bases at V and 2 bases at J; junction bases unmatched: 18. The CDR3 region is CASSLDPGQFTSGSPYEQYF. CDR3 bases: TGTGCCAGCAGTTTGGACCCCGGACAGTTTACTAGCGGGAGCCCCTACGAGCAGTACTTC.

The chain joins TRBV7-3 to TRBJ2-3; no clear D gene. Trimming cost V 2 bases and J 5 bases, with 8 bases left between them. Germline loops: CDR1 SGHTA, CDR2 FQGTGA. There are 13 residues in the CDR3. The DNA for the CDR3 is TGTGCCAGCAGCTTACAGCGAGAAGATACGCAGTATTTT. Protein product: CASSLQREDTQYF.

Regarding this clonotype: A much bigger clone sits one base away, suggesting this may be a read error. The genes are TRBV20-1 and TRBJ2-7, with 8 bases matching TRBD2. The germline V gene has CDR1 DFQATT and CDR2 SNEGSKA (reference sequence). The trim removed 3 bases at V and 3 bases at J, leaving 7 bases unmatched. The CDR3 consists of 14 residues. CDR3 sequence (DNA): TGCAGTGCTAGCCCGAGCGGGGGAATCTACGAGCAGTACTTC. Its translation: CSASPSGGIYEQYF.

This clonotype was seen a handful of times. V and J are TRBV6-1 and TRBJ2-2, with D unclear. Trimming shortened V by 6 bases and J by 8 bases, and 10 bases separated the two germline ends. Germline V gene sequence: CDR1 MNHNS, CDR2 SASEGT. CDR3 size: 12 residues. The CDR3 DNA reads TGTGCCAGCAGCCAAATCCGTGGGGAGCTGTTTTTT. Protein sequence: CASSQIRGELFF.

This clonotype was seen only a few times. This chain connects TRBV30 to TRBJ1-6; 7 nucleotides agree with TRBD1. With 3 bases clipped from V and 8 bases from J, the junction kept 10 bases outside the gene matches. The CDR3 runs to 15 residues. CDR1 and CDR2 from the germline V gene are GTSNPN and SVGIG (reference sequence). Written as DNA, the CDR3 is TGTGCCTGGAGAGAACCGGGACAGTCCTATTCACCCCTCCACTTT. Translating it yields CAWREPGQSYSPLHF. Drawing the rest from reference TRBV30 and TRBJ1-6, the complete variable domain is SQTIHQWPATLVQPVGSPLSLECTVEGTSNPNLYWYRQAAGRGLQLLFYSVGIGQISSEVPQNLSASRPQDRQFILSSKKLLLSDSGFYLCAWREPGQSYSPLHFGNGTRLTVT.

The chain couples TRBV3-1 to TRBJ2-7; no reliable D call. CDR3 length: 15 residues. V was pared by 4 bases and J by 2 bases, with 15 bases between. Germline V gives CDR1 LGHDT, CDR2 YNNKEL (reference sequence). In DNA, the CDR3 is TGTGCCAGCAGCCCCCTTTTGGGCCTTCCCTACGAGCAGTACTTC. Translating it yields CASSPLLGLPYEQYF.

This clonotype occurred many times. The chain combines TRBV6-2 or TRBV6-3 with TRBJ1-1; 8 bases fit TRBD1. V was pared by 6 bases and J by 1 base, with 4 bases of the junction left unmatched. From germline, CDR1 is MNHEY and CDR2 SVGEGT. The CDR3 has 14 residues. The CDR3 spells CASRYDRGNTEAFF. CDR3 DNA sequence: TGTGCCAGCAGATACGACAGGGGGAACACTGAAGCTTTCTTT.

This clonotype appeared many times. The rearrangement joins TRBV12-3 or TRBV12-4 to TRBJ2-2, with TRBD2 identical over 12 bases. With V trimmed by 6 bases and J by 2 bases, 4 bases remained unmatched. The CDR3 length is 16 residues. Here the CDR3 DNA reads TGTGCCAGCAGGCGACTAGCGGGAGACAACACCGGGGAGCTGTTTTTT. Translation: CASRRLAGDNTGELFF.

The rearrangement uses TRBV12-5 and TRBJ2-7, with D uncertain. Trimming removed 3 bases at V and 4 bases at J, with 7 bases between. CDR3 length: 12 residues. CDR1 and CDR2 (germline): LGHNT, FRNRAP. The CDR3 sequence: CASGFSGYEQYF. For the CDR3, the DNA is TGTGCTAGTGGTTTCTCCGGATACGAGCAGTACTTC.

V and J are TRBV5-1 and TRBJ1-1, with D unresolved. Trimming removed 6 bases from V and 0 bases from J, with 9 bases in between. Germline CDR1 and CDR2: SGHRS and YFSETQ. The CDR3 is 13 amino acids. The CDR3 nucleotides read TGCGCCAGCAAGGCCAGTCTGAACACTGAAGCTTTCTTT. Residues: CASKASLNTEAFF.

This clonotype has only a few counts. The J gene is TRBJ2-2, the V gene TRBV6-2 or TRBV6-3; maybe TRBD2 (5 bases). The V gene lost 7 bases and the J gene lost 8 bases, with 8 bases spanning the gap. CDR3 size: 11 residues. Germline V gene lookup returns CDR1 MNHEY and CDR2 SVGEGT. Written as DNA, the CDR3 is TGTGCCAGCATACGGGGAGGGGAGCTGTTTTTT. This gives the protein CASIRGGELFF.

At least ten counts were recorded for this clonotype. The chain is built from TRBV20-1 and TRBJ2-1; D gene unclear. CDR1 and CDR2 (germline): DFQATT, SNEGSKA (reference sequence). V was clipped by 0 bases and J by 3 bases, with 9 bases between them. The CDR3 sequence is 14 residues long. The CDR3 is CSARDQTYYNEQFF. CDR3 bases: TGCAGTGCTAGAGATCAGACATACTACAATGAGCAGTTCTTC.

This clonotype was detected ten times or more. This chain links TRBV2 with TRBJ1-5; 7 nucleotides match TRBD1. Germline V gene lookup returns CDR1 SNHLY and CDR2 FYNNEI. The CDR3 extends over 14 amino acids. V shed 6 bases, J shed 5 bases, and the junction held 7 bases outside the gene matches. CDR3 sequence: CASSGGTADQPQHF. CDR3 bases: TGTGCCAGCAGCGGAGGGACAGCAGATCAGCCCCAGCATTTT.

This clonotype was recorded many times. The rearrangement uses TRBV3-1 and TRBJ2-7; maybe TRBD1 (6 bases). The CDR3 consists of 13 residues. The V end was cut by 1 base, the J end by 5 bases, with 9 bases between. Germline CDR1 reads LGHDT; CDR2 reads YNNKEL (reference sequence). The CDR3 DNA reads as TGTGCCAGCAGCCAAGGGACAGCTGACGAGCAGTACTTC. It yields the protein CASSQGTADEQYF.

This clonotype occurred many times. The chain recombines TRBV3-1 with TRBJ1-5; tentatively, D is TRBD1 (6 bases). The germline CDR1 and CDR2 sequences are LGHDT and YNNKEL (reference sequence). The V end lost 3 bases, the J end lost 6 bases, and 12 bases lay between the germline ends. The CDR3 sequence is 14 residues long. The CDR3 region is CASSQFTGSQPQHF. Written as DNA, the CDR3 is TGTGCCAGCAGCCAGTTTACAGGGTCTCAGCCCCAGCATTTT. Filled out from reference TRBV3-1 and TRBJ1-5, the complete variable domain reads DTAVSQTPKYLVTQMGNDKSIKCEQNLGHDTMYWYKQDSKKFLKIMFSYNNKELIINETVPNRFSPKSPDKAHLNLHINSLELGDSAVYFCASSQFTGSQPQHFGDGTRLSIL.

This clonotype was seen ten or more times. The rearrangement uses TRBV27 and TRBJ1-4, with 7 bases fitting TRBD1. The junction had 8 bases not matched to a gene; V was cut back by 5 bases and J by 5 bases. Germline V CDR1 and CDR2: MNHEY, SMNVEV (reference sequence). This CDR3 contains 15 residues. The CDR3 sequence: CASSPWTGPNEKLFF. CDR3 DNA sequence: TGTGCCAGCAGTCCGTGGACAGGACCAAATGAAAAACTGTTTTTT.

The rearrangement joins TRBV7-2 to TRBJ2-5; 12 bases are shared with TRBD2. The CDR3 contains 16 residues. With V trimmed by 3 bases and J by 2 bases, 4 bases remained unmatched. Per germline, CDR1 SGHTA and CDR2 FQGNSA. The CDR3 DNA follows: TGTGCCAGCAGCTTTTTAGGGACTAGCGGGCAAGAGACCCAGTACTTC. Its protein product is CASSFLGTSGQETQYF. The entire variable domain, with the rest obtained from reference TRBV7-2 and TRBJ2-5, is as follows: GAGVSQSPSNKVTEKGKDVELRCDPISGHTALYWYRQSLGQGLEFLIYFQGNSAPDKSGLPSDRFSAERTGGSVSTLTIQRTQQEDSAVYLCASSFLGTSGQETQYFGPGTRLLVL.

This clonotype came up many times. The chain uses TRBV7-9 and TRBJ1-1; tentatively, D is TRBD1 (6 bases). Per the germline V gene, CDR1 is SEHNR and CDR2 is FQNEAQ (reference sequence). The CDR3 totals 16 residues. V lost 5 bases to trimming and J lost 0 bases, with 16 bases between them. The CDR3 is CASSPKGHALNTEAFF. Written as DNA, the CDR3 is TGTGCCAGCAGCCCAAAGGGACATGCGTTGAACACTGAAGCTTTCTTT. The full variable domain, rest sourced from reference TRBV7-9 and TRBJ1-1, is DTGVSQNPRHKITKRGQNVTFRCDPISEHNRLYWYRQTLGQGPEFLTYFQNEAQLEKSRLLSDRFSAERPKGSFSTLEIQRTEQGDSAMYLCASSPKGHALNTEAFFGQGTRLTVV.

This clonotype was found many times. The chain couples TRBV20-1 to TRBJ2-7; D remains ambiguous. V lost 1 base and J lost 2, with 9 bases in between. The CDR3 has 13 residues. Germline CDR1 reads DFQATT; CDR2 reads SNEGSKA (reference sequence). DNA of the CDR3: TGCAGTGCTAGAGGTGGAATCACCTACGAGCAGTACTTC. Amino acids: CSARGGITYEQYF.

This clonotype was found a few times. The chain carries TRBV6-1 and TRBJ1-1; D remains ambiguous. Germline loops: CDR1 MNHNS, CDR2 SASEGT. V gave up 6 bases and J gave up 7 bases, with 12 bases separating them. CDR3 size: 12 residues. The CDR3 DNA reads TGTGCCAGCAGCAAACCAGGAGTTGAAGCTTTCTTT. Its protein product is CASSKPGVEAFF.

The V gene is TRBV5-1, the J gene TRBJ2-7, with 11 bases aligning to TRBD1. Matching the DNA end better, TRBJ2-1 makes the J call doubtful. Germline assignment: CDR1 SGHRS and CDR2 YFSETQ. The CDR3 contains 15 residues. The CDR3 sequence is CASSHGQGAVYEQFF. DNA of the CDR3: TGCGCCAGCAGCCATGGACAGGGGGCTGTGTACGAGCAGTTCTTC.